Here is one T cell receptor beta chain with its context. Measured with immunoSEQ multiplex PCR; TCRdb has only the in-frame clones, and not every one. The data show roughly 40,000 clones, approximately 80% seen once. The CDR3 loop spans 16 amino acids. Trimming cost V 5 bases and J 0 bases, with 15 bases left between them. CDR1 is SGHTA and CDR2 is FQGNSA in the germline V gene. This entry is derived from a study of T cell changes during pregnancy in multiple sclerosis. The V call is TRBV7-2, the J call TRBJ2-3; TRBD2 is a possible D gene (6 bases). The sequence came from a female donor with multiple sclerosis, enrolled in a pregnancy study. The source material was CD4+ T cells from peripheral blood mononuclear cells, sampled before pregnancy. The CDR3 region has the DNA TGTGCCAGCAGCCCCTTTCGGGAGCTTAGCACAGATACGCAGTATTTT. This codes for CASSPFRELSTDTQYF.